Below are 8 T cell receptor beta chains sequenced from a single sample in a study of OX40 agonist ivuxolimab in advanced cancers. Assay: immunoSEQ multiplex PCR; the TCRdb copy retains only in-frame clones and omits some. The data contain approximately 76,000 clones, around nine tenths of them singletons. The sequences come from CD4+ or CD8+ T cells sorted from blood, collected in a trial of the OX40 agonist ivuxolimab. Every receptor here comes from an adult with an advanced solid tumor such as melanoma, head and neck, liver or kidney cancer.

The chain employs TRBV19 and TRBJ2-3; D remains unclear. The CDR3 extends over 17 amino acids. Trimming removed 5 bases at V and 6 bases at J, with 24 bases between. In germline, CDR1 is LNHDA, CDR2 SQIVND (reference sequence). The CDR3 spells CASSPRLLGRYADTQYF. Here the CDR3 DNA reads TGTGCCAGTAGTCCCCGCCTGCTGGGCCGTTACGCGGATACGCAGTATTTT.

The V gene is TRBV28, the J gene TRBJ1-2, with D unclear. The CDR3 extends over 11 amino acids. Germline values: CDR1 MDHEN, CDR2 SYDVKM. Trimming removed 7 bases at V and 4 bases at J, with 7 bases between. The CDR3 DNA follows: TGTGCCAGCACGGGCACCTATGGCTACACCTTC. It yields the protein CASTGTYGYTF.

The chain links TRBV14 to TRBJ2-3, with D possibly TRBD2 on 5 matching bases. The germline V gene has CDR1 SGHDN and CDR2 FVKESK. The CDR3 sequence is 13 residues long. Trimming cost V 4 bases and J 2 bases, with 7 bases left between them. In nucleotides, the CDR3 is TGTGCCAGCAGCCTGGACTTCACAGATACGCAGTATTTT. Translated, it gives CASSLDFTDTQYF. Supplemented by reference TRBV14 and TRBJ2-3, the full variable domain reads EAGVTQFPSHSVIEKGQTVTLRCDPISGHDNLYWYRRVMGKEIKFLLHFVKESKQDESGMPNNRFLAERTGGTYSTLKVQPAELEDSGVYFCASSLDFTDTQYFGPGTRLTVL.

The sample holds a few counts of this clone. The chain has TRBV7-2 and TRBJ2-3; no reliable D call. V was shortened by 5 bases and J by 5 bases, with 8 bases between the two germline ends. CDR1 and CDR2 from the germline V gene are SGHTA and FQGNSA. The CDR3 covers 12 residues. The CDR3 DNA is TGTGCCAGCAGCCGCCGGGTAGATACGCAGTATTTT. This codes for CASSRRVDTQYF.

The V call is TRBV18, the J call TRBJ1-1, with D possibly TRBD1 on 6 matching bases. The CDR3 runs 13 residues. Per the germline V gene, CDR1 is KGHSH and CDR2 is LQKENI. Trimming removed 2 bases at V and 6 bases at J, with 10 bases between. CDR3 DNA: TGTGCCAGCTCACCAAACAGGGACTCTGAAGCTTTCTTT. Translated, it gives CASSPNRDSEAFF.

CDR3 DNA sequence: TGTGCCAGCAGCTCCCACCAACCGGGACAGGCACAAGAGACCCAGTACTTC. Amino acids: CASSSHQPGQAQETQYF. The chain combines TRBV21-1 with TRBJ2-5; the D segment call TRBD1 is taken from the table without a DNA check. TRBV21-1 has pseudogene status. The CDR3 has 17 residues.

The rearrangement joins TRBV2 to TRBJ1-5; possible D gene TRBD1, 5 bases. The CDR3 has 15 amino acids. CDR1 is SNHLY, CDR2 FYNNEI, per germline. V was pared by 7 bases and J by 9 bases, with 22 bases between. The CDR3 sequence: CASTIRRGREMPQHF. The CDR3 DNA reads TGTGCCAGCACCATTCGGCGGGGCAGGGAAATGCCCCAGCATTTT.

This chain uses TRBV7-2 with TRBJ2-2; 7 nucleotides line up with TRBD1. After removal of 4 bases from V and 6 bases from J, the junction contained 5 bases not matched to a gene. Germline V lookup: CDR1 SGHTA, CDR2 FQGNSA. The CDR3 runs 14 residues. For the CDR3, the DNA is TGTGCCAGCAGCTCTAGACAGGGACCCGGGGAGCTGTTTTTT. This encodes CASSSRQGPGELFF.